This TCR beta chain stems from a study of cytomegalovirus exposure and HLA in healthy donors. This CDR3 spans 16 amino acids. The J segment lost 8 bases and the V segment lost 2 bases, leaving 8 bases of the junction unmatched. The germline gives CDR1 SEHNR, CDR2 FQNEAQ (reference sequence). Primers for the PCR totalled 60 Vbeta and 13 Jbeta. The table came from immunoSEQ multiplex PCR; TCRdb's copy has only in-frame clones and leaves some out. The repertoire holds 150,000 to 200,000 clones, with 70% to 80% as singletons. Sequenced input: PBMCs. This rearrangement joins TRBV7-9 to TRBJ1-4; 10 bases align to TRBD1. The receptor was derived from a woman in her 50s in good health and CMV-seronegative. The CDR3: CASSLLTGQGREKLFF. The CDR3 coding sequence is TGTGCCAGCAGCTTATTGACGGGACAGGGGCGCGAAAAACTGTTTTTT.